The 12 T cell receptor beta chains below come from one sample, sequenced in a study of vaccination and CD4 T cells after COVID-19. Oncomine TCR Beta short-read sequencing was applied to DNA from cultured CD4+ T cells. MiXCR, run by TCRdb on the PCR reads, gives a single entry per CDR3 protein. Among under 20,000 distinct CDR3 sequences listed, around 56% were seen once. Treatment denoted: roughly ten-day PBMC culture with coronavirus spike peptide pools or control peptides (ViraFEST assay). Their specific antigens are unknown. Material: CD4+ T cells from blood, cultured in vitro. Receptor source: a human donor who had recovered from COVID-19.

V is TRBV20-1 and J is TRBJ1-2; 7 bases map to TRBD1. The junction had 6 bases not matched to a gene; V was cut back by 1 base and J by 4 bases. Germline V gene sequence: CDR1 DFQATT, CDR2 SNEGSKA (reference sequence). This CDR3 has 14 residues. The CDR3 spells CSARGGAGGYGYTF. CDR3 DNA: TGCAGTGCTAGAGGGGGAGCAGGGGGCTATGGCTACACCTTC.

V usage is TRBV24-1 and J usage is TRBJ2-2, with D perhaps TRBD1 (5 bases). CDR3 length: 16 amino acids. Germline V lookup: CDR1 KGHDR, CDR2 SFDVKD. Deletions cut 4 bases from V and 3 bases from J, with 14 bases between. CDR3 region: CATSDPARGDTGELFF. CDR3 coding DNA: TGTGCCACCAGTGACCCAGCTAGGGGCGACACCGGGGAGCTGTTTTTT.

This clonotype was seen more than once but under ten times. The V and J genes are TRBV4-2 and TRBJ1-5, with 8 bases lining up with TRBD1. The CDR3 covers 15 residues. From germline, CDR1 is LGHNA and CDR2 YNFKEQ. With 0 bases clipped from V and 2 bases from J, the junction kept 0 bases outside the gene matches. The CDR3 coding sequence is TGTGCCAGCAGCCAAGAGACAGGGGGCAATCAGCCCCAGCATTTT. It specifies CASSQETGGNQPQHF.

V gene TRBV27 combines with J gene TRBJ1-1; D call uncertain. The germline V gene encodes CDR1 MNHEY and CDR2 SMNVEV (reference sequence). The CDR3 has 13 residues. V was clipped by 6 bases and J by 8 bases, with 16 bases between them. Written as DNA, the CDR3 is TGTGCCAGCAGACCGATACCGGGGATCGAAGCTTTCTTT. Protein product: CASRPIPGIEAFF.

The chain couples TRBV24-1 to TRBJ2-3; weak D call: TRBD1 (6 bases). Per germline, CDR1 KGHDR and CDR2 SFDVKD. Trimming stripped 7 bases from V and 14 bases from J, with 21 bases between. CDR3 length: 13 residues. The chain's CDR3 is CATSPNDRSETYF. The CDR3, as DNA: TGTGCCACCAGCCCTAATGACAGGTCGGAGACGTATTTT.

This clonotype was counted once. The rearrangement joins TRBV6-1 to TRBJ2-3, with D possibly TRBD1 on 5 matching bases. Deletions cut 6 bases from V and 0 bases from J, with 13 bases between. Looked up from germline, CDR1 is MNHNS and CDR2 is SASEGT. CDR3 length: 15 residues. CDR3: CASRLQATSTDTQYF. The CDR3 coding sequence is TGTGCCAGCAGACTACAGGCAACTAGCACAGATACGCAGTATTTT.

Within the sample, this clonotype is medium-sized. The chain combines TRBV20-1 with TRBJ1-1; D may be TRBD1 (6 bases). CDR1 is DFQATT and CDR2 is SNEGSKA in the germline V gene (reference sequence). The CDR3 totals 13 residues. V lost 6 bases to trimming and J lost 4 bases, with 15 bases between them. CDR3 in DNA: TGCAGTGCGTTCGGGGGCCGGGGCACTGAAGCTTTCTTT. Amino acid sequence: CSAFGGRGTEAFF.

The gene calls are TRBV2 and TRBJ1-5; 10 nucleotides align to TRBD1. The junction had 6 bases not matched to a gene; V was cut back by 8 bases and J by 5 bases. CDR1 and CDR2 from the germline V gene are SNHLY and FYNNEI. The CDR3 sequence is 14 residues long. CDR3: CASRDRGYYQPQHF. The CDR3, as DNA: TGTGCCAGCCGGGACAGGGGCTATTATCAGCCCCAGCATTTT. Variable domain in full (rest from reference TRBV2 and TRBJ1-5): EPEVTQTPSHQVTQMGQEVILRCVPISNHLYFYWYRQILGQKVEFLVSFYNNEISEKSEIFDDQFSVERPDGSNFTLKIRSTKLEDSAMYFCASRDRGYYQPQHFGDGTRLSIL.

The gene calls are TRBV19 and TRBJ2-5; D is possibly TRBD2 (5 bases). V was pared by 6 bases and J by 1 base, with 12 bases between. Germline V gives CDR1 LNHDA, CDR2 SQIVND (reference sequence). The CDR3 totals 14 residues. CDR3 sequence reads: CASRSPGVQETQYF. The CDR3 bases are TGTGCCAGTAGATCCCCCGGGGTCCAAGAGACCCAGTACTTC.

The chain recombines TRBV27 with TRBJ1-1; 7 positions agree with TRBD1. V lost 4 bases to trimming and J lost 10 bases; unmatched junction nucleotides: 12. This CDR3 spans 14 amino acids. Per germline, CDR1 MNHEY and CDR2 SMNVEV (reference sequence). The CDR3 spells CASSSSYRGVGAFF. The CDR3 DNA reads TGTGCCAGCAGTTCCTCTTACAGGGGAGTGGGAGCTTTCTTT.

The V gene is TRBV6-1, the J gene TRBJ2-3, with D perhaps TRBD1 or TRBD2 (5 bases each). V was cut by 6 bases and J by 0 bases, with 13 bases left in between. The germline CDR1 and CDR2 sequences are MNHNS and SASEGT. This CDR3 contains 15 residues. The CDR3 DNA follows: TGTGCCAGCAGCTCCGGGACGGTTAGCACAGATACGCAGTATTTT. Encoded protein: CASSSGTVSTDTQYF.

The chain links TRBV30 to TRBJ2-1, with D perhaps being TRBD1 or TRBD2 (5 bases each). V gave up 4 bases and J gave up 7 bases, with 20 bases separating them. In germline, CDR1 is GTSNPN, CDR2 SVGIG (reference sequence). This CDR3 region has 15 residues. The CDR3 DNA sequence: TGTGCCTGGAATCAGTTTGGGACCCAAAGGAATGAGCAGTTCTTC. The encoded protein is CAWNQFGTQRNEQFF. Combining the CDR3 with reference TRBV30 and TRBJ2-1 gives the whole variable domain SQTIHQWPATLVQPVGSPLSLECTVEGTSNPNLYWYRQAAGRGLQLLFYSVGIGQISSEVPQNLSASRPQDRQFILSSKKLLLSDSGFYLCAWNQFGTQRNEQFFGPGTRLTVL.